This T cell receptor (beta chain) came from a study of cytomegalovirus exposure and HLA in healthy donors. Study results and caveats: Later analysis reportedly placed an Asian-associated ancestry cluster below the roughly 700-donor mean in N-insertions. Upon later analysis, TCR association rates were observed to vary by HLA locus, being highest for DRB1 and lowest for HLA-C.

The PCR was carried out with 60 Vbeta primers and 13 Jbeta primers. The repertoire was sequenced with immunoSEQ multiplex PCR; TCRdb's copy has only in-frame clones and lacks some. The sample has 200,000 to 250,000 clones, about 79% seen once. With regard to this clone: The antigen is undetermined.

Trimming left V 5 bases short and J 1 base short, with 27 bases between. The CDR3 extends over 20 amino acids. CDR1 and CDR2 (germline): SNHLY, FYNNEI. V and J are TRBV2 and TRBJ1-5; D is undetermined. The sequencing input was PBMCs. This TCR derives from a man between 18 and 35 years old in good health and CMV-seronegative. CDR3 in amino acids: CASSLNFPPRVAWSNQPQHF. The CDR3 DNA sequence: TGTGCCAGCAGTCTTAACTTTCCCCCCCGGGTCGCCTGGAGCAATCAGCCCCAGCATTTT.